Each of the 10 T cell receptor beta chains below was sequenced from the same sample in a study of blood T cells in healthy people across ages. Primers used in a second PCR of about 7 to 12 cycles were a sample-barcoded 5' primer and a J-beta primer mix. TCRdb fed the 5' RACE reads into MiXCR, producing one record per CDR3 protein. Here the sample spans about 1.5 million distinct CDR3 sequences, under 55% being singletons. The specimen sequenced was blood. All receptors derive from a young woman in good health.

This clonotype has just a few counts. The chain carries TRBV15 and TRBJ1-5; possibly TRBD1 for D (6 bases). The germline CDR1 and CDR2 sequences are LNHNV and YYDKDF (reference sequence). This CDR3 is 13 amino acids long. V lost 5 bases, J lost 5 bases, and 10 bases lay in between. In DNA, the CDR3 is TGTGCCACCAGCCCGGACAGACATCAGCCCCAGCATTTT. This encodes CATSPDRHQPQHF.

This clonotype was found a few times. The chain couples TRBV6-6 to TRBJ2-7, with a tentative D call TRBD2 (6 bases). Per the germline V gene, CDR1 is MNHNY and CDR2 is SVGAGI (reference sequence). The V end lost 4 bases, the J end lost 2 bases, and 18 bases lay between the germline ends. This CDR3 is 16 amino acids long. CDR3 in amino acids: CASSSHAGRAAYEQYF. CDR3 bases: TGTGCCAGCAGTTCCCACGCCGGGAGAGCCGCCTACGAGCAGTACTTC.

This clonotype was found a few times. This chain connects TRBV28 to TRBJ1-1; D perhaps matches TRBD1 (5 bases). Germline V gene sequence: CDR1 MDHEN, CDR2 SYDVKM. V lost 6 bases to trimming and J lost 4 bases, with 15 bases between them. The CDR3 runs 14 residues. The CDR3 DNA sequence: TGTGCCAGCAGAGCAGAGAGGGGTCCCACTGAAGCTTTCTTT. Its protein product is CASRAERGPTEAFF.

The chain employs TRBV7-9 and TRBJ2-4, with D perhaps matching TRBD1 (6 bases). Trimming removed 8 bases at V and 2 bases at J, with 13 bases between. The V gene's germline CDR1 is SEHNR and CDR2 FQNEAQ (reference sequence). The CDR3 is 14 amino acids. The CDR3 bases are TGTGCCAGCGGCATAGGGGGAACCAAAAACATTCAGTACTTC. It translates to CASGIGGTKNIQYF.

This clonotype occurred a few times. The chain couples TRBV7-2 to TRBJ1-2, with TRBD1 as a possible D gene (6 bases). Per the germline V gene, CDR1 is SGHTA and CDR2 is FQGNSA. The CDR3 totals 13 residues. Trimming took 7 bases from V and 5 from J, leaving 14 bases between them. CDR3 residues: CASISQGSYGYTF. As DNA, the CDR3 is TGTGCCAGCATCTCGCAGGGGTCATATGGCTACACCTTC.

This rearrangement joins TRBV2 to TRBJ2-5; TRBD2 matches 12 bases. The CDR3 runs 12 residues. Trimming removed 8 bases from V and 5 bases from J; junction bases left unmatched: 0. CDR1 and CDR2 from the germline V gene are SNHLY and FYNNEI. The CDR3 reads CASGTSGETQYF. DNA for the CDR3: TGTGCCAGCGGGACTAGCGGGGAGACCCAGTACTTC.

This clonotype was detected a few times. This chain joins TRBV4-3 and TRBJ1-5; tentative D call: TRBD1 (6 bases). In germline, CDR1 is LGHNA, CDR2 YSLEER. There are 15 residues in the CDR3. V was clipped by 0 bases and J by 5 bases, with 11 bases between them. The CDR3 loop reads CASSQDLQGDQPQHF. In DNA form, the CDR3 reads TGCGCCAGCAGCCAAGATCTACAGGGAGATCAGCCCCAGCATTTT.

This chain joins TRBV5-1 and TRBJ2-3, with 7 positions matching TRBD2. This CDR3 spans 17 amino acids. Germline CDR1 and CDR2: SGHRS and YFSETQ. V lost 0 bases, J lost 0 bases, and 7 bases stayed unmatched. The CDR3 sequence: CASSLGLAGTSTDTQYF. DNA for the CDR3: TGCGCCAGCAGCTTGGGACTAGCAGGGACTAGCACAGATACGCAGTATTTT.

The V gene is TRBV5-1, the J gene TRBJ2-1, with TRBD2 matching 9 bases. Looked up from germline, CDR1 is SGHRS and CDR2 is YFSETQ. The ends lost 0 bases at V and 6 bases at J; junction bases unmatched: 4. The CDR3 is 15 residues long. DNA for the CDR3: TGCGCCAGCAGCTTGGAGGGCGGGAGGGCCAATGAGCAGTTCTTC. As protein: CASSLEGGRANEQFF. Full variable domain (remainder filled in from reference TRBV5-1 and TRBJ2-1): KAGVTQTPRYLIKTRGQQVTLSCSPISGHRSVSWYQQTPGQGLQFLFEYFSETQRNKGNFPGRFSGRQFSNSRSEMNVSTLELGDSALYLCASSLEGGRANEQFFGPGTRLTVL.

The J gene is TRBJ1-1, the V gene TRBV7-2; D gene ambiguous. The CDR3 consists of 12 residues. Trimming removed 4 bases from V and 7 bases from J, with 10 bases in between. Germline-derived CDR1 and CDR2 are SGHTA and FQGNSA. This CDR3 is CASSYRYIEAFF. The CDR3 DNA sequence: TGTGCCAGCAGCTACCGGTATATTGAAGCTTTCTTT. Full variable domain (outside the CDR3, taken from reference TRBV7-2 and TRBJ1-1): GAGVSQSPSNKVTEKGKDVELRCDPISGHTALYWYRQSLGQGLEFLIYFQGNSAPDKSGLPSDRFSAERTGGSVSTLTIQRTQQEDSAVYLCASSYRYIEAFFGQGTRLTVV.